The 25 T cell receptor beta chains below all came from one sample that was sequenced in a study of somatic mutations in cytotoxic T cells in rheumatoid arthritis. The data were produced by immunoSEQ multiplex PCR, yet TCRdb's version contains in-frame clones alone and is incomplete. The sample yields about 25,000 clones, over 65% seen once. Input material: CD8+ T cells sorted from blood. These receptors were obtained from a woman younger than 30 in good health.

The CDR3 bases are TGTGCCAGCAGTTACGTGTCTAGCGCCTACGAGCAGTACTTC. It codes for CASSYVSSAYEQYF. J is TRBJ2-7 and V is TRBV6-6; perhaps TRBD2 as D (6 bases). The CDR3 consists of 14 residues. Trimming took off 2 bases at V and 2 bases at J, with 10 bases between the two ends. Per the germline V gene, CDR1 is MNHNY and CDR2 is SVGAGI (reference sequence).

The chain joins TRBV27 to TRBJ2-1; 8 bases align to TRBD2. CDR3 length: 14 amino acids. Germline V gene sequence: CDR1 MNHEY, CDR2 SMNVEV (reference sequence). After removal of 2 bases from V and 6 bases from J, the junction contained 3 bases not matched to a gene. The DNA for the CDR3 is TGTGCCAGCAGTTTACTCACTAGCGGCAATGAGCAGTTCTTC. It translates to CASSLLTSGNEQFF.

This clone turned up a few times. The rearrangement joins TRBV9 to TRBJ1-2; D unclear. The CDR3 consists of 14 residues. Per the germline V gene, CDR1 is SGDLS and CDR2 is YYNGEE. The V and J ends lost 0 bases and 4 bases respectively, with 10 bases between them. The CDR3 spells CASSVGRTPYGYTF. CDR3 in DNA: TGTGCCAGCAGCGTAGGCAGGACTCCCTATGGCTACACCTTC.

The chain is built from TRBV7-8 and TRBJ1-1; TRBD1 is a possible D gene (6 bases). The length of the CDR3 is 15 residues. V shed 2 bases and J shed 1 base, with 11 bases lying between them. Germline-derived CDR1 and CDR2 are SGHVS and FQNEAQ. This CDR3 reads CASSLTGPSNTEAFF. The CDR3, as DNA: TGTGCCAGCAGCTTAACAGGGCCCTCGAACACTGAAGCTTTCTTT.

This sequence joins TRBV5-6 and TRBJ1-3; D is ambiguous. V was shortened by 4 bases and J by 0 bases, with 14 bases between the two germline ends. Germline V lookup: CDR1 SGHDT, CDR2 YYEEEE. The CDR3 runs 16 residues. The CDR3 sequence: CASSPEGRFSGNTIYF. The CDR3 DNA follows: TGTGCCAGCAGCCCCGAGGGCAGGTTCTCTGGAAACACCATATATTTT.

V and J are TRBV7-9 and TRBJ2-1; D possibly corresponds to TRBD2 (6 bases). Germline values: CDR1 SEHNR, CDR2 FQNEAQ (reference sequence). The CDR3 loop spans 16 amino acids. V lost 1 base and J 5 bases, leaving 15 bases between the germline ends. The CDR3 DNA sequence: TGTGCCAGCAGCTTAGGTACGCGGGGCCCTAACAATGAGCAGTTCTTC. Its translation: CASSLGTRGPNNEQFF. The full variable domain, in which reference TRBV7-9 and TRBJ2-1 provide the parts outside the CDR3, is DTGVSQNPRHKITKRGQNVTFRCDPISEHNRLYWYRQTLGQGPEFLTYFQNEAQLEKSRLLSDRFSAERPKGSFSTLEIQRTEQGDSAMYLCASSLGTRGPNNEQFFGPGTRLTVL.

V and J are TRBV4-1 and TRBJ2-5; D possibly corresponds to TRBD1 (5 bases). The CDR3 totals 14 residues. With 4 bases removed from V and 5 bases from J, the gap between germline ends came to 14 bases. Germline V gene data show CDR1 as MGHRA and CDR2 as YSYEKL. In DNA form, the CDR3 reads TGCGCCAGCAGCCGCCCCAGGGAAGGGGAGACCCAGTACTTC. Protein product: CASSRPREGETQYF.

The chain combines TRBV11-2 with TRBJ2-2, with no clear D. CDR3 length: 14 residues. Germline lookup yields CDR1 SGHAT and CDR2 FQNNGV. V was cut by 3 bases and J by 4 bases, with 9 bases left in between. Here the CDR3 DNA reads TGTGCCAGCAGCTTTTTAGGGTCCACCGGGGAGCTGTTTTTT. Encoded protein: CASSFLGSTGELFF.

The chain uses TRBV7-9 and TRBJ2-1; no firm D call. The CDR3 consists of 16 residues. Germline V gene data show CDR1 as SEHNR and CDR2 as FQNEAQ (reference sequence). Trimming cost V 2 bases and J 0 bases, with 11 bases left between them. Written as DNA, the CDR3 is TGTGCCAGCAGCTTATGGGGTGGTAGCTCCTACAATGAGCAGTTCTTC. Translated: CASSLWGGSSYNEQFF. Filled out from reference TRBV7-9 and TRBJ2-1, the complete variable domain reads DTGVSQNPRHKITKRGQNVTFRCDPISEHNRLYWYRQTLGQGPEFLTYFQNEAQLEKSRLLSDRFSAERPKGSFSTLEIQRTEQGDSAMYLCASSLWGGSSYNEQFFGPGTRLTVL.

The chain has TRBV4-1 and TRBJ2-7, with TRBD1 matching 10 bases. Trimming took 0 bases from V and 2 from J; bases not matched to a gene: 7. The CDR3 sequence is 17 residues long. Looked up from germline, CDR1 is MGHRA and CDR2 is YSYEKL. CDR3 nucleotides: TGCGCCAGCAGCCAAGAAGGAGCCGGGACAGGGGCCTACGAGCAGTACGTC. Its translation: CASSQEGAGTGAYEQYV.

The chain has TRBV5-1 and TRBJ2-7; D gene unclear. V lost 6 bases, J lost 5 bases, and 15 bases lay in between. CDR3 length: 13 residues. Germline CDR1 and CDR2: SGHRS and YFSETQ. The CDR3 sequence: CASTVSYPNEQYF. The CDR3 DNA reads TGCGCCAGCACCGTGTCCTATCCCAACGAGCAGTACTTC.

This chain links TRBV27 with TRBJ2-2, with 8 bases fitting TRBD2. Germline-derived CDR1 and CDR2 are MNHEY and SMNVEV (reference sequence). The CDR3 runs to 17 residues. Unmatched junction bases numbered 10, after V lost 3 bases and J lost 4 bases. The CDR3 loop is CASSLIRPSGFTGELFF. The CDR3 DNA reads TGTGCCAGCAGTTTGATCCGTCCTAGCGGGTTCACCGGGGAGCTGTTTTTT.

V and J are TRBV7-9 and TRBJ2-7; D is undetermined. CDR3 length: 12 residues. The ends were cut back, 5 bases at V and 3 bases at J, with 8 bases in the middle. Germline CDR1 and CDR2: SEHNR and FQNEAQ (reference sequence). The CDR3 region has the DNA TGTGCCAGCAGCCCGGACGGCTACGAGCAGTACTTC. Translating it yields CASSPDGYEQYF.

J is TRBJ1-5 and V is TRBV9; D gene ambiguous. V lost 2 bases and J lost 4, with 10 bases in between. Germline lookup yields CDR1 SGDLS and CDR2 YYNGEE. The CDR3 extends over 14 amino acids. The CDR3 region has the DNA TGTGCCAGCAGCGTTGATGGGTCAAATCAGCCCCAGCATTTT. It specifies CASSVDGSNQPQHF.

This chain links TRBV5-6 with TRBJ1-5; D not certain. Trimming left V 5 bases short and J 0 bases short, with 12 bases between. Germline V CDR1 and CDR2: SGHDT, YYEEEE. The CDR3 has 15 amino acids. This chain's CDR3 is CASRPDGDSNQPQHF. The CDR3 bases are TGTGCCAGCAGACCTGACGGTGATAGCAATCAGCCCCAGCATTTT.

The rearrangement links TRBV6-5 to TRBJ2-2, with D possibly TRBD1 on 6 matching bases. This CDR3 is built from 13 residues. Germline V CDR1 and CDR2: MNHEY, SVGAGI. Trimming took 5 bases from V and 6 from J, leaving 10 bases between them. The CDR3 sequence is CASSKGDPGELFF. CDR3 DNA: TGTGCCAGCAGTAAGGGGGATCCCGGGGAGCTGTTTTTT.

The chain recombines TRBV28 with TRBJ1-1; TRBD1 might be the D (6 bases). V was trimmed by 5 bases and J by 2 bases, leaving 21 bases between them. The CDR3 loop spans 17 amino acids. Germline V lookup: CDR1 MDHEN, CDR2 SYDVKM. The CDR3 is CASSSTMQGPTNTEAFF. In DNA form, the CDR3 reads TGTGCCAGCAGTAGTACAATGCAGGGGCCAACCAACACTGAAGCTTTCTTT.

The chain employs TRBV9 and TRBJ1-1, with D uncertain. Germline CDR1 is SGDLS and CDR2 is YYNGEE. V was trimmed by 0 bases and J by 1 base, leaving 4 bases between them. The CDR3 totals 13 residues. CDR3 coding DNA: TGTGCCAGCAGCGTAGAGGAGAACACTGAAGCTTTCTTT. Protein sequence: CASSVEENTEAFF.

The J gene is TRBJ2-1, the V gene TRBV12-5, with TRBD1 identical over 11 bases. V lost 5 bases, J lost 10 bases, and 7 bases stayed unmatched. Looked up from germline, CDR1 is LGHNT and CDR2 is FRNRAP. The CDR3 length is 14 residues. The CDR3 loop reads CASGLGTGGWEQFF. Here the CDR3 DNA reads TGTGCTAGTGGTCTCGGGACAGGGGGTTGGGAGCAGTTCTTC.

The rearrangement joins TRBV9 to TRBJ2-2, with 10 bases matching TRBD2. Germline V lookup: CDR1 SGDLS, CDR2 YYNGEE. Trimming removed 0 bases from V and 7 bases from J; junction bases left unmatched: 3. This CDR3 comprises 15 residues. CDR3 coding DNA: TGTGCCAGCAGCGTAGGGACTAGCGGCGTCGGGGAGCTGTTTTTT. This encodes CASSVGTSGVGELFF.

This clone was observed a single time. The chain has TRBV19 and TRBJ2-1; TRBD2 might be the D (6 bases). The V gene's germline CDR1 is LNHDA and CDR2 SQIVND (reference sequence). With 2 bases removed from V and 7 bases from J, the gap between germline ends came to 15 bases. This CDR3 region has 15 residues. The CDR3 is CASSISGRGGNEQFF. Here the CDR3 DNA reads TGTGCCAGTAGTATAAGCGGGCGGGGTGGAAATGAGCAGTTCTTC.

J is TRBJ1-1 and V is TRBV7-6, with 8 bases matching TRBD1. Germline V CDR1 and CDR2: SGHVS, FNYEAQ. V dropped 5 bases and J dropped 1; count of bases not matched to a gene: 9. This CDR3 is 16 amino acids long. CDR3 amino acids: CASSMGAGGQNTEAFF. CDR3 nucleotides: TGTGCCAGCAGCATGGGGGCAGGGGGCCAGAACACTGAAGCTTTCTTT.

V usage is TRBV28 and J usage is TRBJ2-7, with D perhaps matching TRBD2 (5 bases). Germline loops: CDR1 MDHEN, CDR2 SYDVKM. V dropped 5 bases and J dropped 3 bases, with 20 bases sitting between them. The CDR3 is made up of 16 amino acids. CDR3: CASSVPSQTGDYEQYF. DNA of the CDR3: TGTGCCAGCAGTGTACCTTCTCAAACCGGGGACTACGAGCAGTACTTC.

The CDR3 DNA is TGTACCGAAAGTCGCGACGGCAGGCCCCTGGGCTACACCTTC. Residues: CTESRDGRPLGYTF. V and J are TRBV27 and TRBJ1-2, with D uncertain. The CDR3 extends over 14 amino acids. CDR1 is MNHEY, CDR2 SMNVEV, per germline (reference sequence).

The chain carries TRBV28 and TRBJ1-1, with TRBD1 matching 9 bases. The CDR3 sequence is 15 residues long. The V gene's germline CDR1 is MDHEN and CDR2 SYDVKM. The V and J ends lost 6 bases and 6 bases, in that order; junction bases with no gene match: 11. CDR3 sequence (DNA): TGTGCCAGCAGGCTTACAGGGGGCGATATGGCTGAAGCTTTCTTT. Translated, it gives CASRLTGGDMAEAFF.